The entry below gives a single T cell receptor (beta chain) sequence along with its context. What it binds is unknown. The data derive from a study of T cell responses to AZD1222 COVID-19 vaccine. Clones were read by immunoSEQ multiplex PCR, and TCRdb kept only the in-frame ones, dropping some. The sample carries more than 70,000 clones, around 90% recorded once. V was pared by 4 bases and J by 0 bases, with 17 bases between. Germline V lookup: CDR1 SGHDT, CDR2 YYEEEE. The CDR3 length is 16 residues. Whole-study findings and limits: In the spike-specific TCR repertoire, nearly half reportedly target unmutated variant regions.

The chain carries TRBV5-6 and TRBJ2-7; D is ambiguous. The sequences come from peripheral blood, collected on day 0 of MenACWY control vaccination. The clonotype comes from an adult in good health. CDR3 nucleotides: TGTGCCAGCAGCCCCGCCGACAACGGCGGCTCCTACGAGCAGTACTTC. Amino acid sequence: CASSPADNGGSYEQYF.